One T cell receptor beta chain is described in this entry. At one end, the junction sequence differs from germline, possibly due to a read error. The CDR3 is 15 amino acids. Per the germline V gene, CDR1 is SGHRS and CDR2 is YFSETQ. The sample originates from a study of blood T cell repertoires in COVID-19. Overall study: COVID-19 samples collected from the United States, Italy and Spain covered acute and convalescent phases. Nucleic acid was either cDNA or gDNA, and it came from T cells, B-cell-depleted T cells, or PBMCs.

The data were produced by immunoSEQ multiplex PCR, yet TCRdb's version contains in-frame clones alone and is incomplete. The sample has fewer than 350,000 clones, roughly 90% seen once; the top ten hold roughly 5%. Participants' reported clinical history set cohort assignment. The chain is built from TRBV5-1 and TRBJ1-3; D is perhaps TRBD1 (6 bases). The sample taken for sequencing was PBMCs or T cells enriched from blood (not recorded which). The sequence was obtained from a man between 60 and 75 years old who had recovered from COVID-19. The CDR3 bases are TGCGCCAGCAGCCCCCAAACAGGGCCTGGAGACACCATATATTTT. It yields the protein CASSPQTGPGDTIYF. The full variable domain, rest sourced from reference TRBV5-1 and TRBJ1-3, is KAGVTQTPRYLIKTRGQQVTLSCSPISGHRSVSWYQQTPGQGLQFLFEYFSETQRNKGNFPGRFSGRQFSNSRSEMNVSTLELGDSALYLCASSPQTGPGDTIYFGEGSWLTVV.